Presented here are 14 T cell receptor beta chains from one specimen sequenced in a study of CD8 T cells in Susac syndrome (dated by TCRdb to between 2019 and 2020). The library was produced with the immunoSEQ multiplex PCR assay. RNA was extracted using the RNeasy kit, and roughly 0.45 to 1 microgram was reverse transcribed with random hexamers. Starting from the raw public reads, TCRdb applied fastp trimming at Q25, assembled clones with MiXCR and retained in-frame beta chains. Rows with one shared CDR3 protein collapse into an entry with the most common genes and DNA. The sample table shows around 69,000 distinct CDR3 sequences, and approximately 93% are seen once. Around 0.45% of the sample is in the top ten clones. The sequencing input was CD8+ T cells from PBMCs. All receptors come from a human donor with Susac syndrome.

This clonotype has a single count. The chain joins TRBV5-1 to TRBJ2-7; D not resolved. Trimming took 2 bases from V and 6 from J, leaving 12 bases between them. The length of the CDR3 is 13 residues. The germline gives CDR1 SGHRS, CDR2 YFSETQ. The DNA of the CDR3 is TGCGCCAGCAGCTTCCGAAGTGGCTCCGAGCAGTACTTC. It encodes CASSFRSGSEQYF.

The genes are TRBV15 and TRBJ1-1, with 8 nucleotides matching TRBD1. Germline trimming cut 4 bases from V and 5 bases from J; bases unmatched to any gene: 6. In germline, CDR1 is LNHNV, CDR2 YYDKDF (reference sequence). The CDR3 has 14 amino acids. The CDR3 sequence: CATSTRGQGTEAFF. DNA of the CDR3: TGTGCCACCAGCACCAGGGGGCAGGGGACTGAAGCTTTCTTT.

The chain employs TRBV12-3 or TRBV12-4 and TRBJ2-2; weak D call: TRBD2 (5 bases). The length of the CDR3 is 14 residues. V lost 3 bases, J lost 5 bases, and 10 bases lay in between. In nucleotides, the CDR3 is TGTGCCAGCAGTTTCGGGGTAGAGACCGGGGAGCTGTTTTTT. This sequence encodes CASSFGVETGELFF.

Concerning this clonotype itself: A junction end diverges from the germline sequence, so it may reflect a read error. CDR3 DNA sequence: TGTGCCAGCAGTGTAGCGGGAGTAGGAGAGACCCAGTACTTC. Protein sequence: CASSVAGVGETQYF. V usage is TRBV12-3 or TRBV12-4 and J usage is TRBJ2-5, with 9 bases lining up with TRBD2. The CDR3 length is 14 residues.

The chain combines TRBV4-3 with TRBJ2-3, with 7 bases identical to TRBD2. V lost 5 bases and J lost 2; bases outside the gene matches: 7. Germline lookup yields CDR1 LGHNA and CDR2 YSLEER. This CDR3 has 15 amino acids. CDR3 protein: CASSRTSGNTDTQYF. CDR3 sequence (DNA): TGCGCCAGCAGCAGGACTAGTGGGAACACAGATACGCAGTATTTT.

A few counts support this clonotype. This chain connects TRBV5-4 to TRBJ2-7, with TRBD1 as a possible D gene (6 bases). This CDR3 is built from 14 residues. Germline V CDR1 and CDR2: SGHNT, YYREEE (reference sequence). Between the trimmed V and J ends, which lost 4 bases and 1 base, there was a span of 12 bases. CDR3 in amino acids: CASSLRDNSYEQYF. The CDR3 DNA reads as TGTGCCAGCAGCCTCCGGGACAATTCCTACGAGCAGTACTTC. Combining the CDR3 with reference TRBV5-4 and TRBJ2-7 gives the whole variable domain ETGVTQSPTHLIKTRGQQVTLRCSSQSGHNTVSWYQQALGQGPQFIFQYYREEENGRGNFPPRFSGLQFPNYSSELNVNALELDDSALYLCASSLRDNSYEQYFGPGTRLTVT.

Written as DNA, the CDR3 is TGTGCCAGCAGCTTCAGCCGACATCACCAAGAGACCCAGTACTTC. Its protein product is CASSFSRHHQETQYF. The V and J genes are TRBV13 and TRBJ2-5; no firm D call. V was shortened by 3 bases and J by 0 bases, with 11 bases between the two germline ends. Germline CDR1 PRHDT, CDR2 FYEKMQ (reference sequence). The CDR3 is made up of 15 amino acids.

The chain joins TRBV7-9 to TRBJ1-2; no firm D call. The CDR3 runs 14 residues. Germline lookup yields CDR1 SEHNR and CDR2 FQNEAQ (reference sequence). V lost 1 base to trimming and J lost 4 bases, with 10 bases between them. The CDR3 sequence is CASSLVDVPYGYTF. CDR3 DNA: TGTGCCAGCAGCTTAGTCGACGTACCCTATGGCTACACCTTC.

With regard to this clonotype: The junction differs from germline at one of its ends, possibly a read error. The V call is TRBV7-7, the J call TRBJ2-1; D not resolved. Germline assignment: CDR1 SSHAT and CDR2 FNYEAQ (reference sequence). This CDR3 has 14 amino acids. The CDR3 reads CASSLSGRDNEQFF. The CDR3 DNA reads TGTGCTAGCAGCTTATCCGGACGGGACAATGAGCAGTTCTTC.

This rearrangement joins TRBV30 to TRBJ1-1, with D unclear. The CDR3 has 13 amino acids. V shed 0 bases and J shed 5 bases, with 10 bases lying between them. Germline V gene lookup returns CDR1 GTSNPN and CDR2 SVGIG (reference sequence). The CDR3 DNA follows: TGTGCCTGGAGTGTACAGCCGGGAACTGAAGCTTTCTTT. Protein sequence: CAWSVQPGTEAFF.

There are a few counts of this clonotype. This sequence joins TRBV11-2 and TRBJ2-1; D is ambiguous. Germline CDR1 SGHAT, CDR2 FQNNGV. Trimming took off 1 base at V and 3 bases at J, with 10 bases between the two ends. The CDR3 length is 15 residues. DNA of the CDR3: TGTGCCAGCAGCTTAGTGGGAAGGCGCTACAATGAGCAGTTCTTC. Residues: CASSLVGRRYNEQFF.

The J gene is TRBJ2-4, the V gene TRBV20-1; possibly TRBD1 for D (7 bases). V was cut by 3 bases and J by 9 bases, with 21 bases left in between. Germline-derived CDR1 and CDR2 are DFQATT and SNEGSKA (reference sequence). This CDR3 is 15 amino acids long. CDR3 in DNA: TGCAGTGCTAGGGAGCCAGGGGGGCAGGGGGGCATTCAGTACTTC. Its protein product is CSAREPGGQGGIQYF.

This chain joins TRBV28 and TRBJ2-1; no definite D call. V lost 6 bases and J 0 bases, leaving 15 bases between the germline ends. Germline V gives CDR1 MDHEN, CDR2 SYDVKM. The CDR3 loop spans 16 amino acids. CDR3 protein: CASSPKFGNSYNEQFF. The CDR3 region has the DNA TGTGCCAGCAGCCCCAAATTCGGCAACTCCTACAATGAGCAGTTCTTC.

The sample holds one count of this clonotype. The chain is built from TRBV14 and TRBJ2-3; no clear D. Germline CDR1 is SGHDN and CDR2 is FVKESK. The CDR3 is 15 amino acids. The germline V and J ends were trimmed by 0 bases and 1 base, with 8 bases remaining between them. The CDR3 spells CASSQDGLRTDTQYF. The CDR3 nucleotides are TGTGCCAGCAGCCAAGATGGGCTTCGCACAGATACGCAGTATTTT. Variable domain in full (rest from reference TRBV14 and TRBJ2-3): EAGVTQFPSHSVIEKGQTVTLRCDPISGHDNLYWYRRVMGKEIKFLLHFVKESKQDESGMPNNRFLAERTGGTYSTLKVQPAELEDSGVYFCASSQDGLRTDTQYFGPGTRLTVL.